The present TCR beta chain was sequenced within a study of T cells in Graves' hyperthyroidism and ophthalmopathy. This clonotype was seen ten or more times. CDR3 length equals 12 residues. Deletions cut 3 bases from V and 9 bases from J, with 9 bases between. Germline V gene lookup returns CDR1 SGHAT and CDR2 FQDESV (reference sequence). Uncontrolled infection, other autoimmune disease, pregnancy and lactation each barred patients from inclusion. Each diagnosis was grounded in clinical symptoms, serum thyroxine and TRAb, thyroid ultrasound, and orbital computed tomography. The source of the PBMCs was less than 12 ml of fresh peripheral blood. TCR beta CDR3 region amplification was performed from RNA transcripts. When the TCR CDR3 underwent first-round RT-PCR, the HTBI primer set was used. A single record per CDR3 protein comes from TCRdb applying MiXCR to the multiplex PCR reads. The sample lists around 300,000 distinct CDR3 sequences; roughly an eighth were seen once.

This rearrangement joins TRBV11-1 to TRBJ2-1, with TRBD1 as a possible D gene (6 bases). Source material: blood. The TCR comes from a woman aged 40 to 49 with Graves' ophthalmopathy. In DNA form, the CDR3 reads TGTGCCAGCAGCTTGGACAGCCTTGAGCAGTTCTTC. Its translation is CASSLDSLEQFF.